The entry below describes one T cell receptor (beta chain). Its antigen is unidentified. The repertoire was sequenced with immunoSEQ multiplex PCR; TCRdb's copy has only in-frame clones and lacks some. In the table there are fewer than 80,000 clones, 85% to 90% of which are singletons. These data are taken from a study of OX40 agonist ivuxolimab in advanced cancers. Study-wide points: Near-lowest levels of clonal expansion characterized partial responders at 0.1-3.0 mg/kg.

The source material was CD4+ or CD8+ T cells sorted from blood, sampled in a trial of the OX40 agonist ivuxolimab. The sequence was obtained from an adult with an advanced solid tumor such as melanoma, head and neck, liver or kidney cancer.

The CDR3 region has the DNA TGTGCCAGCAGCTTAGGGGCTAGCGGGAGGTCTGAGCAGTTCTTC. Its protein is CASSLGASGRSEQFF. V gene TRBV11-3 combines with J gene TRBJ2-1; TRBD2 aligns across 11 bases. The CDR3 spans 15 residues. V dropped 1 base and J dropped 9; count of bases not matched to a gene: 5. Germline CDR1 reads SGHNT; CDR2 reads YENEEA.